The clone carrying this TCR beta chain was counted between two and nine times. This sample was included in a study of blood T cell repertoires in COVID-19. Study overall: COVID-19 samples collected from the United States, Italy and Spain covered acute and convalescent phases. Sample material is recorded as cDNA or gDNA derived from T cells, B-cell-depleted T cells, or PBMCs.

CDR1 is PRHDT, CDR2 FYEKMQ, per germline (reference sequence). V shed 3 bases and J shed 1 base, with 4 bases lying between them. The CDR3 is made up of 12 amino acids. In the original processing: By means of reference gene primer amplification, nucleated cell counts were estimated. The table came from immunoSEQ multiplex PCR; TCRdb's copy has only in-frame clones and leaves some out. V, J and clone size reflect that table, while D and trimming were determined from the DNA. The data show approximately 160,000 clones, with roughly 80% seen just once and 8.1% held by the top ten. The clonotype comes from a man in his sixties with acute or convalescent COVID-19. The V and J genes are TRBV13 and TRBJ2-7; D gene uncertain. The specimen was peripheral blood. This CDR3 reads CASSFGSYEQYF. CDR3 bases: TGTGCCAGCAGCTTCGGGTCCTACGAGCAGTACTTC.